The 18 T cell receptor beta chains given below trace back to one sample, sequenced in a study of T cell responses to AZD1222 COVID-19 vaccine. Sequencing used immunoSEQ multiplex PCR; TCRdb keeps in-frame clones, though not all of them. The data hold some 110,000 clones, with roughly 90% observed a single time. This specimen was peripheral blood, taken on day 0 of AZD1222 vaccination. The source is an adult in good health.

The chain recombines TRBV18 with TRBJ2-7; 7 bases match TRBD1. The V gene's germline CDR1 is KGHSH and CDR2 LQKENI. V trimming: 3 bases; J trimming: 3 bases; junction bases outside the gene matches: 2. This CDR3 comprises 13 residues. CDR3 amino acids: CASSPGQYYEQYF. The DNA for the CDR3 is TGTGCCAGCTCACCGGGACAGTACTACGAGCAGTACTTC.

The chain has TRBV11-3 and TRBJ2-3, with TRBD2 matching over 14 bases. The V gene end was trimmed by 5 bases and the J gene end by 1 base; junction bases not matched to a gene: 8. The length of the CDR3 is 18 residues. CDR1 and CDR2 from the germline V gene are SGHNT and YENEEA. This CDR3 reads CASSPGLAGDGGTDTQYF. CDR3 in DNA: TGTGCCAGCAGCCCGGGACTAGCGGGAGATGGTGGCACAGATACGCAGTATTTT.

This sequence joins TRBV3-1 (or the pseudogene TRBV3-2) and TRBJ2-2, with 9 bases fitting TRBD2. The length of the CDR3 is 16 residues. The germline V gene encodes CDR1 LGHDT and CDR2 YNNKEL (reference sequence). The V segment lost 2 bases and the J segment 5 bases; nucleotides outside the gene matches: 6. CDR3 nucleotide sequence: TGTGCCAGCAGCCAATATGGCGGGGGGGCGACCGGGGAGCTGTTTTTT. Translation: CASSQYGGGATGELFF.

The chain links TRBV20-1 to TRBJ2-6; D remains unclear. The length of the CDR3 is 13 residues. Germline CDR1 reads DFQATT; CDR2 reads SNEGSKA (reference sequence). The V end was cut by 3 bases, the J end by 4 bases, with 7 bases between. The CDR3 region has the DNA TGCAGTGCTAGTAGTGGGGGGGCCAACGTCCTGACTTTC. This codes for CSASSGGANVLTF.

This chain links TRBV7-9 with TRBJ1-3; D is perhaps TRBD1 (5 bases). Trimming removed 5 bases from V and 2 bases from J, with 13 bases in between. This CDR3 has 15 amino acids. The V gene's germline CDR1 is SEHNR and CDR2 FQNEAQ (reference sequence). The CDR3 DNA follows: TGTGCCAGCAGCCCGGGGGATTGGACTGGAAACACCATATATTTT. It encodes CASSPGDWTGNTIYF.

Concerning this clone: This is likely a read error, given that the CDR3 carries no conserved phenylalanine or tryptophan at its end. The CDR3 protein is CASSELGQGSYEQYL. As DNA, the CDR3 is TGTGCCAGCAGTGAGTTGGGACAGGGTTCCTACGAGCAGTACCTC. The chain uses TRBV2 and TRBJ2-7, with 9 bases lining up with TRBD1. V gave up 3 bases and J gave up 1 base; unmatched junction bases: 4. The V gene's germline CDR1 is SNHLY and CDR2 FYNNEI. The CDR3 is 15 residues long.

The V call is TRBV24-1, the J call TRBJ2-1; D might be TRBD1 (5 bases). V was shortened by 3 bases and J by 9 bases, with 17 bases between the two germline ends. This CDR3 region has 15 residues. The V gene's germline CDR1 is KGHDR and CDR2 SFDVKD. CDR3 protein: CATSDGWARAPEQFF. In DNA form, the CDR3 reads TGTGCCACCAGTGATGGTTGGGCCAGGGCACCTGAGCAGTTCTTC.

This chain connects TRBV11-2 to TRBJ1-2, with D perhaps TRBD1 (6 bases). CDR1 and CDR2 (germline): SGHAT, FQNNGV. Trimming took off 0 bases at V and 8 bases at J, with 19 bases between the two ends. The CDR3 sequence is 16 residues long. The CDR3 bases are TGTGCCAGCAGCTTAGACCATCTAACAGGGTCCTACGGCTACACCTTC. Translated, it gives CASSLDHLTGSYGYTF.

The chain's CDR3 is CATSDSGTGSPDTQYF. The CDR3 DNA reads as TGTGCCACCAGTGATTCCGGGACAGGGAGTCCAGATACGCAGTATTTT. The V and J genes are TRBV24-1 and TRBJ2-3; 9 bases fit TRBD1. The germline V gene encodes CDR1 KGHDR and CDR2 SFDVKD. J was trimmed by 4 bases and V by 2 bases; bases with no gene match: 6. The CDR3 totals 16 residues.

The genes are TRBV5-5 and TRBJ2-7; 7 bases align to TRBD2. The length of the CDR3 is 15 residues. V was pared by 2 bases and J by 5 bases, with 10 bases of the junction left unmatched. Germline V CDR1 and CDR2: SGHKS, YYEKEE (reference sequence). Here the CDR3 DNA reads TGTGCCAGCAGCTTTTCAGGGAGGGCCCTCGACGAGCAGTACTTC. Its protein product is CASSFSGRALDEQYF.

In nucleotides, the CDR3 is TGTGCCAGCAGTCTAGCGGGGGGGGCGACAGATACGCAGTATTTT. Translating it yields CASSLAGGATDTQYF. The chain recombines TRBV6-2 or TRBV6-3 with TRBJ2-3; TRBD2 agrees at 12 bases. V shed 5 bases, J shed 3 bases, and the junction held 3 bases outside the gene matches. Germline V lookup: CDR1 MNHEY, CDR2 SVGEGT. The CDR3 runs to 15 residues.

The chain is built from TRBV30 and TRBJ1-5, with unresolved D. From germline, CDR1 is GTSNPN and CDR2 SVGIG (reference sequence). V lost 2 bases and J 7 bases, leaving 12 bases between the germline ends. The CDR3 totals 13 residues. CDR3 sequence: CAWSINSEQPQHF. Here the CDR3 DNA reads TGTGCCTGGAGTATTAACAGTGAGCAGCCCCAGCATTTT.

This chain's CDR3 is CASASRDRRSKLFF. The CDR3 coding sequence is TGTGCCAGCGCTTCCCGGGACAGGCGGTCAAAGCTGTTTTTT. J is TRBJ2-2 and V is TRBV7-2, with 8 positions matching TRBD1. Germline V gene sequence: CDR1 SGHTA, CDR2 FQGNSA. V lost 8 bases and J lost 12; bases outside the gene matches: 14. This CDR3 is 14 amino acids long.

The J gene is TRBJ2-1, the V gene TRBV25-1; D unclear. With 7 bases removed from V and 5 bases from J, the gap between germline ends came to 12 bases. The CDR3 consists of 13 residues. Looked up from germline, CDR1 is MGHDK and CDR2 is SYGVNS. CDR3 in DNA: TGTGCCAGCAATCAAGGGTGGGACAATGAGCAGTTCTTC. It specifies CASNQGWDNEQFF.

The genes are TRBV4-1 and TRBJ2-2; the D gene is possibly TRBD2 (7 bases). V lost 2 bases to trimming and J lost 3 bases, with 19 bases between them. This CDR3 is built from 18 residues. CDR1 MGHRA and CDR2 YSYEKL come from the germline V gene. DNA of the CDR3: TGCGCCAGCAGCCAAAAAACTGGGGGGGCGGTCGACACCGGGGAGCTGTTTTTT. Translated: CASSQKTGGAVDTGELFF.

This clone has a single count. This chain uses TRBV6-5 with TRBJ2-7; D is tentatively TRBD1 or TRBD2 (6 bases each). CDR3 length equals 15 residues. Germline CDR1 MNHEY, CDR2 SVGAGI. Between the trimmed V and J ends, which lost 6 bases and 6 bases, there was a span of 21 bases. CDR3 bases: TGTGCCAGCAGACCACGGATCGGGGGCAACCGCGAGCAGTACTTC. This translates into CASRPRIGGNREQYF.

V and J are TRBV30 and TRBJ2-6, with D possibly being TRBD1 (7 bases). With 2 bases removed from V and 0 bases from J, the gap between germline ends came to 11 bases. CDR3 length: 16 amino acids. CDR1 GTSNPN and CDR2 SVGIG come from the germline V gene (reference sequence). CDR3 sequence: CAWSRQGGSGANVLTF. In DNA form, the CDR3 reads TGTGCCTGGAGTAGGCAGGGGGGCTCTGGGGCCAACGTCCTGACTTTC.

The chain has TRBV6-2 or TRBV6-3 and TRBJ1-2, with D possibly TRBD1 on 5 matching bases. Trimming took 5 bases from V and 8 from J, leaving 15 bases between them. The CDR3 is 13 residues long. The germline CDR1 and CDR2 sequences are MNHEY and SVGEGT. The CDR3: CASSPDSTRGYTF. CDR3 DNA: TGTGCCAGCAGTCCCGACAGCACCAGGGGCTACACCTTC.